A single sample is the source of the 26 T cell receptor beta chains below, sequenced in a study of siplizumab effects on memory and regulatory T cells (dated by TCRdb to the late 2010s). Library generation was performed with the immunoSEQ multiplex PCR assay. As stored in TCRdb, this immuneACCESS dataset retains in-frame rearrangements with V and J assigned. A fraction of the clones does not appear; measured against another copy, unresolved V genes explain less than half of the discrepancy, and the remainder lacks a known reason. This sample gives approximately 100,000 clones in total; roughly 94% of them show up just once. The ten largest clones represent around 0.75% of the sample. Sequencing input: Tregs sorted from blood. Receptors originate from a human donor in good health.

This clone showed up just once. V is TRBV2 and J is TRBJ1-2; D is unclear. Germline CDR1 SNHLY, CDR2 FYNNEI. V was shortened by 6 bases and J by 1 base, with 3 bases between the two germline ends. The CDR3 consists of 11 residues. This CDR3 is CASRLNYGYTF. In DNA form, the CDR3 reads TGTGCCAGCAGACTTAACTATGGCTACACCTTC.

The chain joins TRBV5-1 to TRBJ1-2; 7 bases map to TRBD1. CDR1 is SGHRS, CDR2 YFSETQ, per germline. The CDR3 is 14 amino acids. Losses at the gene ends were 0 bases for V and 8 bases for J; bases not matched to a gene: 7. DNA of the CDR3: TGCGCCAGCAGCTTGGCGGGGACAGTGAGCGGCTACACCTTC. As protein: CASSLAGTVSGYTF.

This clone was counted only a few times. The rearrangement links TRBV4-1 to TRBJ1-2; 9 bases are a match to TRBD1. The CDR3 is 16 residues long. Trimming removed 2 bases from V and 4 bases from J; junction bases left unmatched: 8. Germline V gives CDR1 MGHRA, CDR2 YSYEKL. The CDR3 loop reads CASSQTPGQGVYGYTF. The CDR3 nucleotides are TGCGCCAGCAGCCAAACACCGGGACAGGGAGTCTATGGCTACACCTTC.

Here the CDR3 reads CASSLRDRVDQPQHF. The CDR3 DNA follows: TGTGCCAGCAGCTTGAGGGACCGGGTTGATCAGCCCCAGCATTTT. The V and J genes are TRBV5-6 and TRBJ1-5; maybe TRBD1 (5 bases). V lost 1 base and J lost 5, with 13 bases in between. The length of the CDR3 is 15 residues. In germline, CDR1 is SGHDT, CDR2 YYEEEE.

The chain recombines TRBV10-2 with TRBJ2-7; 7 bases are shared with TRBD1. The CDR3 is 15 amino acids. Looked up from germline, CDR1 is WSHSY and CDR2 is SAAADI. V gave up 6 bases and J gave up 6 bases; unmatched junction bases: 14. This CDR3 is CASRWGTESSSEQYF. The CDR3, as DNA: TGCGCCAGCAGATGGGGGACAGAGAGCAGTAGCGAGCAGTACTTC.

The genes are TRBV6-5 and TRBJ2-7; D possibly corresponds to TRBD2 (5 bases). Trimming took off 2 bases at V and 11 bases at J, with 16 bases between the two ends. The CDR3 loop spans 13 amino acids. CDR1 is MNHEY and CDR2 is SVGAGI in the germline V gene. Written as DNA, the CDR3 is TGTGCCAGCAGTTACAGACACTCTTCCGGGGAGTACTTC. Amino acid sequence: CASSYRHSSGEYF.

V usage is TRBV4-1 and J usage is TRBJ1-2; 9 positions match TRBD1. CDR1 is MGHRA and CDR2 is YSYEKL in the germline V gene. The junction had 2 bases not matched to a gene; V was cut back by 3 bases and J by 3 bases. The CDR3 has 14 residues. The CDR3 loop reads CASSHRTGDYGYTF. CDR3 coding DNA: TGCGCCAGCAGCCACCGGACAGGGGACTATGGCTACACCTTC.

CDR3 sequence reads: CASRAAGGSKNIQYF. In nucleotides, the CDR3 is TGTGCCAGTAGAGCCGCGGGGGGGTCCAAAAACATTCAGTACTTC. The chain has TRBV19 and TRBJ2-4, with 9 bases identical to TRBD2. V trimming: 6 bases; J trimming: 2 bases; junction bases outside the gene matches: 5. The germline gives CDR1 LNHDA, CDR2 SQIVND (reference sequence). There are 15 residues in the CDR3.

The chain carries TRBV7-8 and TRBJ2-5, with a tentative D call TRBD1 (8 bases). Trimming removed 5 bases from V and 2 bases from J, with 18 bases in between. The CDR3 runs 16 residues. Germline assignment: CDR1 SGHVS and CDR2 FQNEAQ. For the CDR3, the DNA is TGTGCCAGCAGCCAGGGGGCGGGGGTTCTTCAAGAGACCCAGTACTTC. It codes for CASSQGAGVLQETQYF.

The chain uses TRBV6-1 and TRBJ2-2; D not resolved. Germline V gives CDR1 MNHNS, CDR2 SASEGT. V gave up 7 bases and J gave up 6 bases, with 12 bases separating them. The CDR3 totals 13 residues. The CDR3 DNA reads as TGTGCCAGCACCCCGACCAGGCCCGGGGAGCTGTTTTTT. Translation gives CASTPTRPGELFF.

CDR3 amino acids: CASGRLAKGNEQFF. In DNA form, the CDR3 reads TGTGCTAGTGGAAGACTAGCGAAGGGCAATGAGCAGTTCTTC. This chain links TRBV12-5 with TRBJ2-1, with 8 bases identical to TRBD2. With V trimmed by 6 bases and J by 6 bases, 7 bases remained unmatched. The CDR3 extends over 14 amino acids. Germline CDR1 LGHNT, CDR2 FRNRAP.

In this sample, this clone turned up a few times. V gene TRBV2 combines with J gene TRBJ2-1, with D perhaps matching TRBD2 (6 bases). Germline values: CDR1 SNHLY, CDR2 FYNNEI. Trimming took off 6 bases at V and 5 bases at J, with 11 bases between the two ends. The CDR3 has 13 amino acids. Written as DNA, the CDR3 is TGTGCCAGCAGCACCGGGACTCACAATGAGCAGTTCTTC. Its translation: CASSTGTHNEQFF.

The V call is TRBV18, the J call TRBJ2-1; D is possibly TRBD2 (5 bases). Between the trimmed V and J ends, which lost 3 bases and 2 bases, there was a span of 14 bases. This CDR3 is built from 16 residues. Germline V CDR1 and CDR2: KGHSH, LQKENI. This CDR3 reads CASSPFSDAAYNEQFF. The CDR3 region has the DNA TGTGCCAGCTCACCCTTTAGCGACGCCGCCTACAATGAGCAGTTCTTC.

The chain joins TRBV11-3 to TRBJ2-2; a weak D match, TRBD2 (7 bases). The length of the CDR3 is 16 residues. The ends were cut back, 2 bases at V and 2 bases at J, with 12 bases in the middle. Germline V gives CDR1 SGHNT, CDR2 YENEEA. The CDR3 sequence is CASSLRGGSNTGELFF. The CDR3 DNA is TGTGCCAGCAGCTTAAGGGGGGGTAGTAACACCGGGGAGCTGTTTTTT.

The CDR3 reads CASSLGTLNTEAFF. The CDR3 bases are TGTGCCAGCAGCCTCGGGACATTGAACACTGAAGCTTTCTTT. The chain has TRBV11-2 and TRBJ1-1; TRBD1 is a possible D gene (6 bases). CDR1 and CDR2 from the germline V gene are SGHAT and FQNNGV. V was trimmed by 5 bases and J by 0 bases, leaving 10 bases between them. This CDR3 spans 14 amino acids.

The V gene is TRBV7-3, the J gene TRBJ1-2; the D is unclear. The length of the CDR3 is 17 residues. The germline CDR1 and CDR2 sequences are SGHTA and FQGTGA. V was pared by 2 bases and J by 2 bases, with 18 bases between. The chain's CDR3 is CASSLSTGEGQNYGYTF. The CDR3 coding sequence is TGTGCCAGCAGCTTATCCACCGGGGAAGGGCAGAACTATGGCTACACCTTC.

This clone was counted once. The CDR3, as DNA: TGTGCCAGCAGCTTACCCTTGGGCCACACTGAAGCTTTCTTT. Translating gives CASSLPLGHTEAFF. This chain uses TRBV7-9 with TRBJ1-1; no reliable D call. Trimming took 2 bases from V and 3 from J, leaving 10 bases between them. The CDR3 runs 14 residues. The germline V gene encodes CDR1 SEHNR and CDR2 FQNEAQ (reference sequence). Supplemented by reference TRBV7-9 and TRBJ1-1, the full variable domain reads DTGVSQNPRHKITKRGQNVTFRCDPISEHNRLYWYRQTLGQGPEFLTYFQNEAQLEKSRLLSDRFSAERPKGSFSTLEIQRTEQGDSAMYLCASSLPLGHTEAFFGQGTRLTVV.

This clone was seen more than once but under ten times. The J gene is TRBJ1-1, the V gene TRBV4-2, with D unresolved. Germline V CDR1 and CDR2: LGHNA, YNFKEQ. The CDR3 is 15 residues long. V lost 0 bases, J lost 10 bases, and 18 bases lay in between. CDR3: CASSQDQLSAGGAFF. CDR3 nucleotides: TGTGCCAGCAGCCAAGATCAATTATCAGCGGGAGGAGCTTTCTTT.

This chain links TRBV6-1 with TRBJ2-1; TRBD2 agrees at 9 bases. The CDR3 runs to 14 residues. Germline CDR1 reads MNHNS; CDR2 reads SASEGT. After removal of 6 bases from V and 10 bases from J, the junction contained 10 bases not matched to a gene. This CDR3 is CASRASGNTKEQFF. DNA for the CDR3: TGTGCCAGCAGGGCTAGCGGGAATACAAAAGAGCAGTTCTTC.

A word on this clone: The sample contains more than one DNA sequence encoding this CDR3. The chain links TRBV5-4 to TRBJ2-7; a possible D gene is TRBD2 (6 bases). CDR1 is SGHNT, CDR2 YYREEE, per germline (reference sequence). This CDR3 is 13 amino acids long. V was clipped by 1 base and J by 2 bases, with 7 bases between them. The CDR3 sequence is CASSLTGAYEQYF. The CDR3, as DNA: TGTGCCAGCAGCTTGACGGGGGCCTACGAGCAGTACTTC.

The CDR3 nucleotides read TGTGCCAGTAGTAGGACAGGGGGCTTGAACACTGAAGCTTTCTTT. Translating gives CASSRTGGLNTEAFF. The chain links TRBV19 to TRBJ1-1; 11 bases match TRBD1. The V segment lost 4 bases and the J segment 0 bases; nucleotides outside the gene matches: 1. CDR1 is LNHDA, CDR2 SQIVND, per germline (reference sequence). The CDR3 has 15 amino acids.

This chain connects TRBV19 to TRBJ2-3, with D perhaps given as TRBD1 or TRBD2 (5 bases each). The germline V gene encodes CDR1 LNHDA and CDR2 SQIVND (reference sequence). Trimming left V 7 bases short and J 8 bases short, with 22 bases between. CDR3 length equals 15 residues. CDR3 amino acids: CASKNRDLKAFTQYF. CDR3 bases: TGTGCCAGTAAGAACCGGGACCTAAAAGCCTTTACGCAGTATTTT.

The CDR3, as DNA: TGTGCCTGGACTTCTTGGGGGGGGCAGTACTTC. Protein: CAWTSWGGQYF. The J gene is TRBJ2-7, the V gene TRBV30, with TRBD2 matching 7 bases. Germline CDR1 and CDR2: GTSNPN and SVGIG (reference sequence). This CDR3 is 11 amino acids long. The V gene end was trimmed by 4 bases and the J gene end by 9 bases; junction bases not matched to a gene: 6. The full variable domain, in which reference TRBV30 and TRBJ2-7 provide the parts outside the CDR3, is SQTIHQWPATLVQPVGSPLSLECTVEGTSNPNLYWYRQAAGRGLQLLFYSVGIGQISSEVPQNLSASRPQDRQFILSSKKLLLSDSGFYLCAWTSWGGQYFGPGTRLTVT.

The chain links TRBV7-9 to TRBJ1-3; D unclear. Trimming removed 10 bases at V and 4 bases at J, with 17 bases between. CDR3 length: 14 amino acids. The germline CDR1 and CDR2 sequences are SEHNR and FQNEAQ (reference sequence). The DNA of the CDR3 is TGTGCCAACTCGGAGGAGGGAAGCGGAAACACCATATATTTT. Its protein product is CANSEEGSGNTIYF.

The rearrangement uses TRBV18 and TRBJ2-3; D unresolved. The CDR3 consists of 14 residues. Germline CDR1 is KGHSH and CDR2 is LQKENI. Trimming cost V 0 bases and J 5 bases, with 9 bases left between them. CDR3 sequence reads: CASSPPTRRDTQYF. CDR3 coding DNA: TGTGCCAGCTCACCACCGACTCGTAGAGATACGCAGTATTTT. Drawing the rest from reference TRBV18 and TRBJ2-3, the complete variable domain is NAGVMQNPRHLVRRRGQEARLRCSPMKGHSHVYWYRQLPEEGLKFMVYLQKENIIDESGMPKERFSAEFPKEGPSILRIQQVVRGDSAAYFCASSPPTRRDTQYFGPGTRLTVL.

V usage is TRBV5-1 and J usage is TRBJ1-3, with 8 bases matching TRBD1. V shed 0 bases, J shed 2 bases, and the junction held 7 bases outside the gene matches. The CDR3 contains 17 residues. The germline V gene has CDR1 SGHRS and CDR2 YFSETQ. CDR3 DNA: TGCGCCAGCAGCTTGGCCGGGTCAGGGGGCACTGGAAACACCATATATTTT. It translates to CASSLAGSGGTGNTIYF.